The following is a T cell receptor beta chain sequence with its context. There are 15 residues in the CDR3. Losses at the gene ends were 4 bases for V and 2 bases for J; bases not matched to a gene: 8. CDR1 and CDR2 (germline): SGDLS, YYNGEE. This sample was included in a study of blood T cell repertoires in COVID-19. In the study overall: Spain, Italy and the United States supplied samples that represented acute and convalescent COVID-19. T cells, B-cell-depleted T cells, or PBMCs supplied cDNA or gDNA.

Original processing notes: Using reference gene primer amplification, nucleated cell counts were estimated. Some clones are missing from TCRdb's copy, which holds only in-frame ones; the method was immunoSEQ multiplex PCR. For V, J and clone size, that table is used; D and trimming come from the DNA. The sample holds 150,000 to 200,000 clones, 65% to 85% seen once. The specimen was peripheral blood. The chain uses TRBV9 and TRBJ2-7; 8 nucleotides line up with TRBD1. This receptor was obtained from a woman aged 60-75 years with acute or convalescent COVID-19. The CDR3 here is CASSLRQGWPYEQYF. CDR3 nucleotide sequence: TGTGCCAGCAGCCTAAGACAGGGGTGGCCCTACGAGCAGTACTTC. Full variable domain (rest looked up from reference TRBV9 and TRBJ2-7): DSGVTQTPKHLITATGQRVTLRCSPRSGDLSVYWYQQSLDQGLQFLIQYYNGEERAKGNILERFSAQQFPDLHSELNLSSLELGDSALYFCASSLRQGWPYEQYFGPGTRLTVT.